This T cell receptor (beta chain) came from a study of technical replicates of blood from a handful of donors. Trimming at V came to 3 bases and at J to 8 bases, leaving 5 bases not matched to a gene. The germline V gene encodes CDR1 SEHNR and CDR2 FQNEAQ (reference sequence). The CDR3 runs to 15 residues. The data were produced by immunoSEQ multiplex PCR, yet TCRdb's version contains in-frame clones alone and is incomplete. The sample has approximately 99,000 clones, around 96% seen once. This TCR derives from a human donor in good health. The V call is TRBV7-9, the J call TRBJ2-1; TRBD2 matches 12 bases. Sequenced material: T cells isolated from PBMCs. The chain's CDR3 is CASSLTSGSIHEQFF. CDR3 DNA sequence: TGTGCCAGCAGCTTGACTAGCGGGAGTATCCATGAGCAGTTCTTC.